Below, 2 T cell receptor beta chains from the same sample are listed, as sequenced in a study of shared clonotypes between healthy human individuals. Clones were read by immunoSEQ multiplex PCR, and TCRdb kept only the in-frame ones, dropping some. The repertoire holds approximately 530,000 clones, approximately 95% seen once, with about 0.068% in the top ten. Sequenced: naive CD4+ T cells sorted from blood. Subset described: CD45RA+ positively selected. Every receptor here comes from a woman under 40 in good health.

The J gene is TRBJ1-4, the V gene TRBV19; no firm D call. Germline loops: CDR1 LNHDA, CDR2 SQIVND (reference sequence). V lost 7 bases to trimming and J lost 6 bases, with 12 bases between them. The CDR3 spans 13 residues. For the CDR3, the DNA is TGTGCCAGTAAGGAGACTGTCGATGAAAAACTGTTTTTT. Its translation: CASKETVDEKLFF.

V and J are TRBV19 and TRBJ2-7; a weak D match, TRBD1 (5 bases). CDR1 is LNHDA, CDR2 SQIVND, per germline (reference sequence). This CDR3 comprises 15 residues. Trimming pared 1 base from V and 3 bases from J, leaving 13 bases between. The CDR3 loop reads CASSIVGAIRYEQYF. CDR3 DNA sequence: TGTGCCAGTAGTATAGTAGGGGCCATTCGCTACGAGCAGTACTTC.